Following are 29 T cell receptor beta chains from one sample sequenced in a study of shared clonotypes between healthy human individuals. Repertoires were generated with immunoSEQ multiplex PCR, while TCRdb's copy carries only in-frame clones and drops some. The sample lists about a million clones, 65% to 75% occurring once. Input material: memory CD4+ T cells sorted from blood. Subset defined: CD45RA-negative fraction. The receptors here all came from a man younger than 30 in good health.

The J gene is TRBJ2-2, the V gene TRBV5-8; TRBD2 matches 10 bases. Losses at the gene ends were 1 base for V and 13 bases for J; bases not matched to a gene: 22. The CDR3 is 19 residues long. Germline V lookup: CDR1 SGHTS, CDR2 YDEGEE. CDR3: CASSLFGGHDMGLASRLFF. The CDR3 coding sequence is TGTGCCAGCAGCTTGTTCGGGGGCCACGATATGGGACTAGCGAGTAGGCTGTTTTTT. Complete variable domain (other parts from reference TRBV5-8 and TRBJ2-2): EAGVTQSPTHLIKTRGQQATLRCSPISGHTSVYWYQQALGLGLQFLLWYDEGEERNRGNFPPRFSGRQFPNYSSELNVNALELEDSALYLCASSLFGGHDMGLASRLFFGEGSRLTVL.

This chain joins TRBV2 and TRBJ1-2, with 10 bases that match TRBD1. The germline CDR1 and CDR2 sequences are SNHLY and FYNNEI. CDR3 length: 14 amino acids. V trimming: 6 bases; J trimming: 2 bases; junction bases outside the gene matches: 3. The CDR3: CASSGDRGNYGYTF. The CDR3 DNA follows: TGTGCCAGCAGCGGGGACAGGGGAAACTATGGCTACACCTTC.

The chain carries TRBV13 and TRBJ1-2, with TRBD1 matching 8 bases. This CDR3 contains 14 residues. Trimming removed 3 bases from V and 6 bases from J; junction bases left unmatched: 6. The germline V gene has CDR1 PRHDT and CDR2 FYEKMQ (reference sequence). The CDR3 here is CASSFGDRGNGYTF. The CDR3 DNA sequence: TGTGCCAGCAGCTTCGGCGACAGGGGTAATGGCTACACCTTC.

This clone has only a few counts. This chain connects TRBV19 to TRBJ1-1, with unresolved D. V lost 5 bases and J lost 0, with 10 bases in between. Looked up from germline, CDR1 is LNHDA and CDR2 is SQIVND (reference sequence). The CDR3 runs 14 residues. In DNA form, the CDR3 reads TGTGCCAGTAGTCCGTCGCGCTTGAACACTGAAGCTTTCTTT. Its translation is CASSPSRLNTEAFF.

CDR3 coding DNA: TGCGCCAGCAGCTCGACAGGGGACAATGAAAAACTGTTTTTT. Translation gives CASSSTGDNEKLFF. J is TRBJ1-4 and V is TRBV5-1, with TRBD1 identical over 8 bases. The CDR3 length is 14 residues. After removal of 3 bases from V and 5 bases from J, the junction contained 3 bases not matched to a gene. CDR1 is SGHRS and CDR2 is YFSETQ in the germline V gene.

CDR3 region: CASSIRQYTSTDTQYF. The CDR3 DNA sequence: TGTGCCAGTAGTATTAGACAGTACACTAGCACAGATACGCAGTATTTT. The chain is built from TRBV19 and TRBJ2-3, with D possibly matching TRBD1 (5 bases). Germline lookup yields CDR1 LNHDA and CDR2 SQIVND (reference sequence). The CDR3 runs 16 residues. The germline V and J ends were trimmed by 3 bases and 0 bases, with 13 bases remaining between them.

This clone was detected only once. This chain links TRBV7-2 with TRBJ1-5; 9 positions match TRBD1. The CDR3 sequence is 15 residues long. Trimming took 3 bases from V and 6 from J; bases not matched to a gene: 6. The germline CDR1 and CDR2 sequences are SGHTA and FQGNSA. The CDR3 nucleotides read TGTGCCAGCAGCTTGCACAGGGGGCTCGGTCAGCCCCAGCATTTT. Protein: CASSLHRGLGQPQHF.

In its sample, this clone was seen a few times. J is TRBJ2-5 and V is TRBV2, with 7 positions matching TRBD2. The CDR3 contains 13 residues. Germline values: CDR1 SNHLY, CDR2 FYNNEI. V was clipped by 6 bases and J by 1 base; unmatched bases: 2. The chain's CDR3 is CASSGTIQETQYF. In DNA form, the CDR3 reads TGTGCCAGCAGCGGGACTATCCAAGAGACCCAGTACTTC. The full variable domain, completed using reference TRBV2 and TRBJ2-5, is EPEVTQTPSHQVTQMGQEVILRCVPISNHLYFYWYRQILGQKVEFLVSFYNNEISEKSEIFDDQFSVERPDGSNFTLKIRSTKLEDSAMYFCASSGTIQETQYFGPGTRLLVL.

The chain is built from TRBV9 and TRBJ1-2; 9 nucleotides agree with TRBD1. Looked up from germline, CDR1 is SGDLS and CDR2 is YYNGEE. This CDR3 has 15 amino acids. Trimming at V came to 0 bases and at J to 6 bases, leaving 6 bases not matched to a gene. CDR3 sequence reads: CASSVGTGGSDGYTF. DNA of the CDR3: TGTGCCAGCAGCGTAGGTACAGGGGGCTCGGATGGCTACACCTTC.

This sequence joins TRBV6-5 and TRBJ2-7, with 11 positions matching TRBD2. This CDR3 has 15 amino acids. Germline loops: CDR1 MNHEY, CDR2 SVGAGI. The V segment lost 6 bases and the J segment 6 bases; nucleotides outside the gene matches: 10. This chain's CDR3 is CASRIQTSGVGEQYF. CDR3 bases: TGTGCCAGCAGAATCCAGACTAGCGGGGTAGGCGAGCAGTACTTC.

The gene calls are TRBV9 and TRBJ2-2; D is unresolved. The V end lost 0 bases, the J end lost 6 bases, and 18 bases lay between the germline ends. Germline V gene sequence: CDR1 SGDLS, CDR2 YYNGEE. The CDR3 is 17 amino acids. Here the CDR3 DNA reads TGTGCCAGCAGCGTAGGTCTTGGGTCCCATTGGCCCGGGGAGCTGTTTTTT. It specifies CASSVGLGSHWPGELFF.

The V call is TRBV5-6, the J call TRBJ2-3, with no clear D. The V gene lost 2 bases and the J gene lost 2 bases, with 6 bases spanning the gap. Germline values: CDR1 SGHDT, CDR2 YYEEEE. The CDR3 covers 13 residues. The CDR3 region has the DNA TGTGCCAGCAGCTTATCCCCCACAGATACGCAGTATTTT. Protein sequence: CASSLSPTDTQYF.

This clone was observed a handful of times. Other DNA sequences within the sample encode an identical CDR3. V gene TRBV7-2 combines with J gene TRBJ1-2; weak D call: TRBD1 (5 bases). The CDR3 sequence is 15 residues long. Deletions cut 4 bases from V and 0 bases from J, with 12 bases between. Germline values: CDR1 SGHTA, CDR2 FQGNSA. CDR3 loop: CASSSDRGANYGYTF. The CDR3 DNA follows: TGTGCCAGCAGCTCCGACCGGGGGGCTAACTATGGCTACACCTTC.

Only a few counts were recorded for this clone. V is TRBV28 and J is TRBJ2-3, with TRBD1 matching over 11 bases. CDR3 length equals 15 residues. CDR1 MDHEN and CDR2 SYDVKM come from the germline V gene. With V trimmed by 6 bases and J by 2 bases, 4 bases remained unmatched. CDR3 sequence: CASSGQGANTDTQYF. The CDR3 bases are TGTGCCAGCAGCGGACAGGGGGCAAACACAGATACGCAGTATTTT.

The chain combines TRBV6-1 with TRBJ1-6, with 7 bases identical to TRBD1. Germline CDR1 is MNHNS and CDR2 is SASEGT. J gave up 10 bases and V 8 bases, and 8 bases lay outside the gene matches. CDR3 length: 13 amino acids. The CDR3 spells CASRQGVGSPLHF. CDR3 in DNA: TGTGCCAGCCGACAGGGAGTTGGGTCACCCCTCCACTTT.

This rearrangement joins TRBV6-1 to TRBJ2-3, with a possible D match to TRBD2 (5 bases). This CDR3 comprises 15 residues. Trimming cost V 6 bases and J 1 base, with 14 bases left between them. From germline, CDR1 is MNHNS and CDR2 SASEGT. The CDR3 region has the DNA TGTGCCAGCAGGAGTGGGCTAGCCGGCACAGATACGCAGTATTTT. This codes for CASRSGLAGTDTQYF.

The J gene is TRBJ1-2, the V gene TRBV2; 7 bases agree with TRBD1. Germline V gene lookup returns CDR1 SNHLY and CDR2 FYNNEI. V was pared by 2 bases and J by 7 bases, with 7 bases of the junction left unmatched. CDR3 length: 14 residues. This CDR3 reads CASSERDREVGYTF. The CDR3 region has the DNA TGTGCCAGCAGTGAAAGAGACAGGGAAGTTGGCTACACCTTC.

The CDR3 nucleotides read TGTGCCAGCAGCTTAGATAGGACAGGGTACAATGAGCAGTACTTC. Translation: CASSLDRTGYNEQYF. The gene calls are TRBV7-2 and TRBJ2-7, with TRBD1 matching 8 bases. With 1 base clipped from V and 7 bases from J, the junction kept 9 bases outside the gene matches. The CDR3 loop spans 15 amino acids. Germline V gene lookup returns CDR1 SGHTA and CDR2 FQGNSA.

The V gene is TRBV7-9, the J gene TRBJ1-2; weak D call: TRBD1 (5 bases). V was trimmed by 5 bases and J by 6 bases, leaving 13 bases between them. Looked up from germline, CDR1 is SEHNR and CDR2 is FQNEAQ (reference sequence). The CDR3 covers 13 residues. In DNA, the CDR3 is TGTGCCAGCAGCCTCAGGGAGATGGATGGCTACACCTTC. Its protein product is CASSLREMDGYTF.

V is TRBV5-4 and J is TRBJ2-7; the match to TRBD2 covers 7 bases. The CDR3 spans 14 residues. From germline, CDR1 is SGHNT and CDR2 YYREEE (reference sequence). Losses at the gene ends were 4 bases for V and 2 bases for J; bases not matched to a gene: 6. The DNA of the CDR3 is TGTGCCAGCAGCATGGAGGGACTACCCTACGAGCAGTACTTC. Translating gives CASSMEGLPYEQYF.

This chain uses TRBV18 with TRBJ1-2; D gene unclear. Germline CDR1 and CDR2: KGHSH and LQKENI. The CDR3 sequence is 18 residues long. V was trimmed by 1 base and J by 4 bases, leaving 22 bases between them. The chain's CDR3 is CASSPLRPEEGPTYGYTF. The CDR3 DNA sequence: TGTGCCAGCTCACCACTACGCCCGGAGGAGGGCCCAACCTATGGCTACACCTTC.

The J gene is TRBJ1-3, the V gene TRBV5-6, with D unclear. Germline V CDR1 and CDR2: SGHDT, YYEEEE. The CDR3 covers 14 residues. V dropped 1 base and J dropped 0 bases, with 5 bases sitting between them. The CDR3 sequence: CASSLRFSGNTIYF. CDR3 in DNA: TGTGCCAGCAGCTTGCGTTTCTCTGGAAACACCATATATTTT.

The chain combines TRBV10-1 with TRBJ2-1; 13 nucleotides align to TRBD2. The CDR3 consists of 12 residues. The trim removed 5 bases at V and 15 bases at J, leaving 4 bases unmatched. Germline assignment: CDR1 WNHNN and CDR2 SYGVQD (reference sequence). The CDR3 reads CASSSTSGRVFF. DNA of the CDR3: TGCGCCAGCAGTTCTACTAGCGGGAGGGTGTTCTTC.

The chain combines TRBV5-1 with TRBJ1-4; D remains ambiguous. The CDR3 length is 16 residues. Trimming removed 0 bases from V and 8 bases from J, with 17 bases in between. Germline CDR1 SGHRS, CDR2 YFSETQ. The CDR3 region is CASSLDSPPTQEKLFF. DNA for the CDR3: TGCGCCAGCAGCTTGGACTCCCCCCCCACTCAGGAAAAACTGTTTTTT.

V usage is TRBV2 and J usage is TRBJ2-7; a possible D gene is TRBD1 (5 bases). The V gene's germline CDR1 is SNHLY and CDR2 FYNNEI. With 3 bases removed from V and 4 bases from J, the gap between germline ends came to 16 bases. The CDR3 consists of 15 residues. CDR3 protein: CASSDRAGFRYEQYF. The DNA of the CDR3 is TGTGCCAGCAGTGATAGGGCAGGGTTTAGGTACGAGCAGTACTTC.

CDR3: CASSSRAAFDGYTF. CDR3 bases: TGTGCCAGCAGCTCCAGGGCGGCTTTCGATGGCTACACCTTC. The chain couples TRBV7-9 to TRBJ1-2, with D maybe TRBD1 (5 bases). Germline assignment: CDR1 SEHNR and CDR2 FQNEAQ (reference sequence). V was pared by 4 bases and J by 6 bases, with 15 bases between. The CDR3 consists of 14 residues.

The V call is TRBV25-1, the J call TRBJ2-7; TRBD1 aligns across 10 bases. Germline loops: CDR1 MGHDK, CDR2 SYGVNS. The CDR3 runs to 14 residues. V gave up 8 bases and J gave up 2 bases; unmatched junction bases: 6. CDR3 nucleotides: TGTGCCAGCCAATCGGGGACAGGGGCCTACGAGCAGTACTTC. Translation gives CASQSGTGAYEQYF.

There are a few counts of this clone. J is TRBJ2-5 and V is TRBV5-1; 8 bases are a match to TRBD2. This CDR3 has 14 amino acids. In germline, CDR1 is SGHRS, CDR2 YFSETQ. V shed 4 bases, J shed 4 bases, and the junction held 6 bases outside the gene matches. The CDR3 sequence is CASSAGTRGETQYF. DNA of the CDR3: TGCGCCAGCAGCGCGGGGACTAGAGGAGAGACCCAGTACTTC. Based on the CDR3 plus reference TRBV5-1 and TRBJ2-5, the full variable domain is KAGVTQTPRYLIKTRGQQVTLSCSPISGHRSVSWYQQTPGQGLQFLFEYFSETQRNKGNFPGRFSGRQFSNSRSEMNVSTLELGDSALYLCASSAGTRGETQYFGPGTRLLVL.

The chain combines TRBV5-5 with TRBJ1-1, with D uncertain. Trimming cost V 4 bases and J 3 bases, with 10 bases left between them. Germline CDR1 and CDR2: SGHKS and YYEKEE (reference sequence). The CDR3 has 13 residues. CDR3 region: CASSPYGDTEAFF. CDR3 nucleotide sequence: TGTGCCAGCAGCCCTTATGGGGACACTGAAGCTTTCTTT.